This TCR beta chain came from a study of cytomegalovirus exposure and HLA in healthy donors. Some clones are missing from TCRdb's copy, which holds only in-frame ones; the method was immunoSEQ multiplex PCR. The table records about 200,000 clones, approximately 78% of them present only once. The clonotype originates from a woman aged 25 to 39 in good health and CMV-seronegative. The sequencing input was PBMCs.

CDR3 amino acids: CASSFRRGMNTEAFF. CDR3 in DNA: TGCGCCAGCAGCTTTCGGCGGGGAATGAACACTGAAGCTTTCTTT. V gene TRBV5-1 combines with J gene TRBJ1-1; D remains ambiguous. Germline CDR1 is SGHRS and CDR2 is YFSETQ. The CDR3 has 15 residues. Trimming took 2 bases from V and 0 from J, leaving 11 bases between them.